This TCR beta chain was sequenced during a study of cytomegalovirus exposure and HLA in healthy donors. The PCR made use of 60 Vbeta and 13 Jbeta primers. Produced via immunoSEQ multiplex PCR; TCRdb's table is partial and in-frame only. This table holds 97,000 or so clones, less than 9.5% found once. Germline CDR1 MDHEN, CDR2 SYDVKM. This CDR3 is 15 amino acids long. V lost 2 bases, J lost 3 bases, and 3 bases stayed unmatched. As for this clone: As yet, its antigen is unknown.

Study-level points and caveats: Generally TCR sequences proved uncommon, though certain public TCRs appeared in numerous donors. Near-uniform donor sequencing depth was presumed by presence/absence analyses.

This receptor was taken from a man between 45 and 60 years old in good health and CMV-seropositive. This chain joins TRBV28 and TRBJ1-1, with 10 bases lining up with TRBD1. Sequenced material: PBMCs. CDR3 DNA sequence: TGTGCCAGCAGTTTACGACAGGGGGCCTACACTGAAGCTTTCTTT. Translation: CASSLRQGAYTEAFF.